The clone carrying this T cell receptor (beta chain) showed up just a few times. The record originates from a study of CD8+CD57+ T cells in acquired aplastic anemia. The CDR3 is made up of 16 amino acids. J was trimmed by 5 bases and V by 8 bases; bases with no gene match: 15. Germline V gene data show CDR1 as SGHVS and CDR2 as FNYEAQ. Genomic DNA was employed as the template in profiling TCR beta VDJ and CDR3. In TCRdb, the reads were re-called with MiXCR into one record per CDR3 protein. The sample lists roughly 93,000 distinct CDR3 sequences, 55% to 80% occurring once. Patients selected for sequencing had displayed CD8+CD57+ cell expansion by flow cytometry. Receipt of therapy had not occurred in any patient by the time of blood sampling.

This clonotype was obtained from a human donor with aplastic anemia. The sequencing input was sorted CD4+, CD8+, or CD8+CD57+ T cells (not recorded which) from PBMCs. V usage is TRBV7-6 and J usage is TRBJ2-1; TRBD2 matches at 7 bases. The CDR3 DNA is TGTGCCAGCGCCGGCGAGGGCGGGAGAGACCACAATGAGCAGTTCTTC. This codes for CASAGEGGRDHNEQFF.